Below are 28 T cell receptor beta chains sequenced from a single sample in a study of T cells expressing NK-cell markers. From its re-call of the 5' RACE reads, TCRdb lists each CDR3 protein once, without DNA. The listing records hundreds of thousands of distinct CDR3 sequences. Sequenced input: blood T cells: a sorted CD56 or NKG2C T cell subset, CD4+ or CD8+ T cells, or bulk PBMC T cells (not recorded which). The receptors were gathered from a man aged 18 to 35 in good health.

The chain joins TRBV6-1 to TRBJ2-1; checking the TCRdb D call of TRBD2 is not possible without DNA. Germline CDR1 reads MNHNS; CDR2 reads SASEGT. CDR3 length: 18 amino acids. The chain's CDR3 is CASSRLAGGPKGDNEQFF.

The CDR3 is CSGRDRYTDTQYF. The gene calls are TRBV29-1 and TRBJ2-3; the TCRdb D gene call, TRBD1, has no DNA to confirm it. This CDR3 is built from 13 residues. Germline V CDR1 and CDR2: SQVTM, ANQGSEA.

V and J are TRBV20-1 and TRBJ1-2; TCRdb's assignment of TRBD1 cannot be checked, as there is no DNA. Looked up from germline, CDR1 is DFQATT and CDR2 is SNEGSKA (reference sequence). The CDR3 is 16 residues long. Here the CDR3 reads CSASSPNDRVSYGYTF.

The gene calls are TRBV7-2 and TRBJ2-6. The CDR3 is 15 residues long. Germline assignment: CDR1 SGHTA and CDR2 FQGNSA. The chain's CDR3 is CASTMGNSGANVLTF.

The chain combines TRBV5-5 with TRBJ2-1. The CDR3 runs 15 residues. CDR1 SGHKS and CDR2 YYEKEE come from the germline V gene (reference sequence). The CDR3 loop reads CASSLHSDSYNEQFF. Full variable domain (outside the CDR3, taken from reference TRBV5-5 and TRBJ2-1): DAGVTQSPTHLIKTRGQQVTLRCSPISGHKSVSWYQQVLGQGPQFIFQYYEKEERGRGNFPDRFSARQFPNYSSELNVNALLLGDSALYLCASSLHSDSYNEQFFGPGTRLTVL.

The chain employs TRBV5-1 and TRBJ2-7; TCRdb's assignment of TRBD2 cannot be checked, as there is no DNA. Germline values: CDR1 SGHRS, CDR2 YFSETQ. This CDR3 spans 14 amino acids. The CDR3 sequence is CASRSGWRDYEQYF.

The chain combines TRBV6-5 with TRBJ2-4; TCRdb proposes TRBD1, but this gene call is untestable without DNA. Germline V CDR1 and CDR2: MNHEY, SVGAGI. CDR3 size: 22 residues. The chain's CDR3 is CASSLLTTGGGGIAIAKNIQYF.

This chain joins TRBV20-1 and TRBJ2-4; TCRdb selects TRBD2, and the lack of DNA leaves this call unchecked. The CDR3 sequence is 15 residues long. Germline lookup yields CDR1 DFQATT and CDR2 SNEGSKA (reference sequence). This chain's CDR3 is CSARGGGSSKNIQYF.

This chain joins TRBV15 and TRBJ2-2. The CDR3 is made up of 12 amino acids. Germline loops: CDR1 LNHNV, CDR2 YYDKDF (reference sequence). The CDR3 protein is CATSRVERELFF.

J is TRBJ2-5 and V is TRBV15; the TCRdb D gene call, TRBD1, has no DNA to confirm it. CDR3 length equals 16 residues. Germline assignment: CDR1 LNHNV and CDR2 YYDKDF (reference sequence). This CDR3 reads CATSRGGSGGQETQYF.

This chain uses TRBV20-1 with TRBJ2-7; TCRdb designates TRBD2, a call that cannot be tested without DNA. CDR3 length: 16 residues. Germline V gene sequence: CDR1 DFQATT, CDR2 SNEGSKA (reference sequence). The CDR3 sequence: CSARDLDREGNYEQYF.

The CDR3 spells CASSPLGSRSYNEQFF. The chain has TRBV28 and TRBJ2-1; absent DNA, TCRdb's TRBD1 call cannot be checked. The CDR3 length is 16 residues. Germline CDR1 is MDHEN and CDR2 is SYDVKM.

V is TRBV6-5 and J is TRBJ2-5; TCRdb names TRBD1, which stays unverified in the absence of DNA. The CDR3 loop spans 17 amino acids. CDR1 MNHEY and CDR2 SVGAGI come from the germline V gene. CDR3: CASSYPTGVGRGETQYF.

This chain connects TRBV7-3 to TRBJ2-3; the TCRdb call, TRBD2, lacks DNA for checking. CDR3 length: 17 amino acids. Germline values: CDR1 SGHTA, CDR2 FQGTGA. The CDR3 sequence is CASSLQLAGGRPDTQYF. The full variable domain, rest sourced from reference TRBV7-3 and TRBJ2-3, is GAGVSQTPSNKVTEKGKYVELRCDPISGHTALYWYRQSLGQGPEFLIYFQGTGAADDSGLPNDRFFAVRPEGSVSTLKIQRTERGDSAVYLCASSLQLAGGRPDTQYFGPGTRLTVL.

The chain couples TRBV2 to TRBJ2-1; the TCRdb call, TRBD2, lacks DNA for checking. Germline values: CDR1 SNHLY, CDR2 FYNNEI. The CDR3 has 13 amino acids. The CDR3 here is CATLSSSYNEQFF.

This chain joins TRBV5-1 and TRBJ1-2; TCRdb designates TRBD1, a call that cannot be tested without DNA. Germline CDR1 reads SGHRS; CDR2 reads YFSETQ. The CDR3 consists of 11 residues. The CDR3 region is CASSLDGGETF. Together with reference TRBV5-1 and TRBJ1-2, the CDR3 gives the full variable domain: KAGVTQTPRYLIKTRGQQVTLSCSPISGHRSVSWYQQTPGQGLQFLFEYFSETQRNKGNFPGRFSGRQFSNSRSEMNVSTLELGDSALYLCASSLDGGETFGSGTRLTVV.

The rearrangement links TRBV24-1 to TRBJ1-5. CDR1 and CDR2 from the germline V gene are KGHDR and SFDVKD. The CDR3 consists of 13 residues. CDR3 sequence: CATIRDLNGPQHF.

The rearrangement uses TRBV6-1 and TRBJ2-7. The germline V gene has CDR1 MNHNS and CDR2 SASEGT. The CDR3 runs to 13 residues. CDR3 sequence reads: CASSRFVSSEQYF.

This chain connects TRBV7-9 to TRBJ1-6. Germline V gene lookup returns CDR1 SEHNR and CDR2 FQNEAQ (reference sequence). CDR3 length equals 14 residues. CDR3 amino acids: CASSGGTENSPLHF.

The V gene is TRBV25-1, the J gene TRBJ1-1. The CDR3 has 15 residues. Germline V gene data show CDR1 as MGHDK and CDR2 as SYGVNS. CDR3 protein: CASSDLAGESHEAFF.

The chain's CDR3 is CASSLSSQGAIPETQYF. This chain connects TRBV12-3 or TRBV12-4 to TRBJ2-5; TCRdb indicates TRBD1, and absent DNA this call remains unverified. This CDR3 has 17 amino acids.

The genes are TRBV4-3 and TRBJ2-3; lacking DNA, the TRBD2 call made by TCRdb goes unchecked. The CDR3 covers 17 residues. Germline V CDR1 and CDR2: LGHNA, YSLEER. The CDR3 sequence is CASSPGTSGRRTDTQYF.

This sequence joins TRBV4-2 and TRBJ2-1; TCRdb names TRBD2, which stays unverified in the absence of DNA. The CDR3 loop spans 21 amino acids. CDR1 LGHNA and CDR2 YNFKEQ come from the germline V gene. The CDR3 loop is CASSQGPTGTSGRGGQGEQFF.

The chain couples TRBV19 to TRBJ1-5; the D call from TCRdb, TRBD1, cannot be confirmed without DNA. CDR3 length equals 16 residues. Germline V gives CDR1 LNHDA, CDR2 SQIVND (reference sequence). The CDR3 is CASSISGQGPIDPQHF.

This sequence joins TRBV15 and TRBJ2-3; TCRdb calls TRBD1, which cannot be checked without DNA. The CDR3 extends over 15 amino acids. The germline V gene encodes CDR1 LNHNV and CDR2 YYDKDF (reference sequence). Here the CDR3 reads CATSTQGASTDTQYF. The variable domain in full, with the rest retrieved from reference TRBV15 and TRBJ2-3, is DAMVIQNPRYQVTQFGKPVTLSCSQTLNHNVMYWYQQKSSQAPKLLFHYYDKDFNNEADTPDNFQSRRPNTSFCFLDIRSPGLGDTAMYLCATSTQGASTDTQYFGPGTRLTVL.

The chain carries TRBV27 and TRBJ1-1; TCRdb picks TRBD1, but there is no DNA to check that call. Germline assignment: CDR1 MNHEY and CDR2 SMNVEV (reference sequence). This CDR3 is 13 amino acids long. The CDR3 spells CASSLFLGTGPFF.

The chain recombines TRBV20-1 with TRBJ1-1; TCRdb names TRBD1, which stays unverified in the absence of DNA. CDR3 length: 12 amino acids. The germline V gene has CDR1 DFQATT and CDR2 SNEGSKA (reference sequence). The CDR3 is CSARRGSTEAFF.

The chain carries TRBV10-3 and TRBJ1-1. From germline, CDR1 is ENHRY and CDR2 SYGVKD. The CDR3 sequence is 13 residues long. This CDR3 reads CAITPTIATEAFF.